This entry describes one TCR beta chain. What it recognizes is unknown. This sample was included in a study of T cells in localized non-small cell lung cancer. Whole-study results and caveats: Median detection of top 100 tumor clones in adjacent lung was around 57 clones. Higher T cell density in the blood was associated with longer overall survival, whereas higher adjacent-lung clonality associated with shorter survival.

The method was immunoSEQ multiplex PCR; TCRdb's version includes in-frame clones alone and lacks a portion of them. The sample contains some 21,000 clones, just over 90% of which appear only once. This receptor was obtained from a woman aged 40-70 years with stage I lung adenocarcinoma. The specimen was peripheral blood, collected before any cancer treatment.

DNA of the CDR3: TGTGCCAGCAGCTCCAGGACGGTCCTAAGTGAGCAGTTCTTC. This encodes CASSSRTVLSEQFF. This chain uses TRBV5-4 with TRBJ2-1; D uncertain. This CDR3 comprises 14 residues. The germline V and J ends were trimmed by 3 bases and 9 bases, with 16 bases remaining between them. The germline V gene encodes CDR1 SGHNT and CDR2 YYREEE (reference sequence).